Sequencing of this T cell receptor beta chain was carried out in a study of blood T cell repertoires in COVID-19. Looking at the study overall: From the United States, Italy and Spain came samples of acute and convalescent COVID-19.

Original processing methods: Estimation of nucleated cell counts was performed using reference gene primer amplification. Data came from immunoSEQ multiplex PCR; TCRdb stores just in-frame clones and leaves some out. That table is the source of V, J and clone size, and D and trimming were worked out from the DNA. The table includes 200,000 or so clones, 65% to 85% detected once. The count of this clone is one. The sample was peripheral blood. The source is a woman aged 30 to 39 with acute or convalescent COVID-19.

Here the CDR3 DNA reads TGTGCCAGCAGCTATTCAGGGGGCTCCTACGAGCAGTACTTC. Protein sequence: CASSYSGGSYEQYF. The V and J genes are TRBV7-3 and TRBJ2-7; TRBD1 aligns across 7 bases. Trimming at V came to 4 bases and at J to 0 bases, leaving 3 bases not matched to a gene. Germline V gene lookup returns CDR1 SGHTA and CDR2 FQGTGA. The length of the CDR3 is 14 residues. Drawing the rest from reference TRBV7-3 and TRBJ2-7, the complete variable domain is GAGVSQTPSNKVTEKGKYVELRCDPISGHTALYWYRQSLGQGPEFLIYFQGTGAADDSGLPNDRFFAVRPEGSVSTLKIQRTERGDSAVYLCASSYSGGSYEQYFGPGTRLTVT.